The next 32 T cell receptor beta chains were all read from a single sample in a study of CD8 T cells in ankylosing spondylitis. TCRdb reprocessed the 5' RACE reads with MiXCR, giving one entry per CDR3 protein. The sample has 200,000 to 250,000 distinct CDR3 sequences; 15% to 20% are singletons. Regarding the study as a whole: Seemingly characteristic of ankylosing spondylitis blood was a TCR beta motif consisting of about 8 highly homologous variants.

No antigen is known for these receptors. The sequenced sample was blood, either unsorted or a sorted T cell fraction (not recorded which). The source of these receptors is a male donor with ankylosing spondylitis.

This sequence joins TRBV20-1 and TRBJ2-7; 7 bases line up with TRBD1. J lost 5 bases, V lost 4 bases, and 11 bases had no gene match. Germline V gene sequence: CDR1 DFQATT, CDR2 SNEGSKA (reference sequence). CDR3 length: 14 amino acids. The DNA for the CDR3 is TGCAGTGCTACCGGGACAGACAACGGCCACGAGCAGTACTTC. Translated, it gives CSATGTDNGHEQYF.

V usage is TRBV4-1 and J usage is TRBJ2-7; D gene ambiguous. Germline values: CDR1 MGHRA, CDR2 YSYEKL. The V end was cut by 3 bases, the J end by 0 bases, with 9 bases between. The CDR3 runs 14 residues. The CDR3 bases are TGCGCCAGCAGCCAGCGGAGCAGCTCCTACGAGCAGTACTTC. Translation: CASSQRSSSYEQYF.

The rearrangement uses TRBV13 and TRBJ1-1, with D possibly TRBD1 on 6 matching bases. V was trimmed by 0 bases and J by 5 bases, leaving 13 bases between them. Germline assignment: CDR1 PRHDT and CDR2 FYEKMQ (reference sequence). The length of the CDR3 is 15 residues. The CDR3 sequence is CASSLGPPGETEAFF. DNA for the CDR3: TGTGCCAGCAGCTTAGGGCCCCCAGGGGAAACTGAAGCTTTCTTT.

There are a few counts of this clonotype. A junction end diverges from the germline sequence, so it may reflect a read error. The J gene is TRBJ2-1, the V gene TRBV2; D is unclear. There are 15 residues in the CDR3. CDR1 and CDR2 (germline): SNHLY, FYNNEI. CDR3 sequence (DNA): TGTGCCAGCAGGGAAGACTTGAGCTCCTACAATGAGCAGTTCTTC. Its translation is CASREDLSSYNEQFF.

This sequence joins TRBV11-3 and TRBJ2-1, with 7 nucleotides matching TRBD1. CDR3 length: 15 residues. After removal of 5 bases from V and 3 bases from J, the junction contained 7 bases not matched to a gene. Germline CDR1 is SGHNT and CDR2 is YENEEA. The CDR3 DNA reads TGTGCCAGCAGCCATAGACAGGGAAGCTACAATGAGCAGTTCTTC. It codes for CASSHRQGSYNEQFF.

This clonotype qualifies as medium-sized (0.01 to 0.1%). This chain connects TRBV3-1 to TRBJ2-5; maybe TRBD2 (6 bases). The CDR3 sequence is 14 residues long. The ends were cut back, 5 bases at V and 5 bases at J, with 15 bases in the middle. The V gene's germline CDR1 is LGHDT and CDR2 YNNKEL (reference sequence). The CDR3 region is CASSSRRAFETQYF. For the CDR3, the DNA is TGTGCCAGCAGCTCGCGGAGGGCGTTTGAGACCCAGTACTTC.

This clonotype came up a few times. The gene calls are TRBV20-1 and TRBJ2-7, with D perhaps TRBD1 or TRBD2 (5 bases each). This CDR3 is built from 16 residues. Between the trimmed V and J ends, which lost 2 bases and 4 bases, there was a span of 21 bases. CDR1 is DFQATT, CDR2 SNEGSKA, per germline (reference sequence). CDR3 in amino acids: CSARSPGDRDGYEQYF. CDR3 bases: TGCAGTGCTAGATCCCCCGGGGACCGAGATGGGTACGAGCAGTACTTC.

There are many counts of this clonotype. For the CDR3, the DNA is TGCGCCAGCAGCCAAAGAGGGACAGCTACTTATAGCAATCAGCCCCAGCATTTT. Translating it yields CASSQRGTATYSNQPQHF. The genes are TRBV4-1 and TRBJ1-5, with 7 bases matching TRBD1. The CDR3 covers 18 residues. Per the germline V gene, CDR1 is MGHRA and CDR2 is YSYEKL. The V segment lost 2 bases and the J segment 0 bases; nucleotides outside the gene matches: 10.

V usage is TRBV7-9 and J usage is TRBJ2-3; TRBD2 agrees at 8 bases. Germline V gives CDR1 SEHNR, CDR2 FQNEAQ (reference sequence). CDR3 length equals 14 residues. Trimming cost V 6 bases and J 4 bases; bases outside gene matches: 6. CDR3 amino acids: CASRAGGLADTQYF. The CDR3 DNA is TGTGCCAGCAGGGCGGGAGGATTGGCAGATACGCAGTATTTT. Combining the CDR3 with reference TRBV7-9 and TRBJ2-3 gives the whole variable domain DTGVSQNPRHKITKRGQNVTFRCDPISEHNRLYWYRQTLGQGPEFLTYFQNEAQLEKSRLLSDRFSAERPKGSFSTLEIQRTEQGDSAMYLCASRAGGLADTQYFGPGTRLTVL.

The chain employs TRBV11-2 and TRBJ2-7, with 11 bases aligning to TRBD2. This CDR3 region has 15 residues. CDR1 SGHAT and CDR2 FQNNGV come from the germline V gene. V dropped 5 bases and J dropped 3; count of bases not matched to a gene: 6. The CDR3 DNA follows: TGTGCCAGCAGCACCGGGACTAGCGGATACTACGAGCAGTACTTC. Translation: CASSTGTSGYYEQYF.

The rearrangement links TRBV6-1 to TRBJ2-1; tentative D call: TRBD1 (6 bases). The CDR3 is 16 amino acids. Trimming removed 5 bases from V and 7 bases from J, with 21 bases in between. CDR1 is MNHNS and CDR2 is SASEGT in the germline V gene. The CDR3 sequence is CASSPPGLTGSNEQFF. The CDR3 DNA follows: TGTGCCAGCAGTCCCCCCGGACTGACAGGTAGTAATGAGCAGTTCTTC.

The chain combines TRBV29-1 with TRBJ2-3, with 7 bases identical to TRBD2. J was trimmed by 4 bases and V by 7 bases; bases with no gene match: 8. The CDR3 has 13 residues. Per germline, CDR1 SQVTM and CDR2 ANQGSEA. This CDR3 reads CSGRGGSADTQYF. The CDR3 nucleotides read TGCAGCGGGCGGGGCGGGAGCGCAGATACGCAGTATTTT.

This clonotype was observed at least ten times. The chain recombines TRBV12-3 or TRBV12-4 with TRBJ2-1, with D perhaps TRBD1 (6 bases). Trimming took 5 bases from V and 0 from J, leaving 8 bases between them. This CDR3 contains 14 residues. Here the CDR3 reads CASSLGASYNEQFF. The CDR3 nucleotides are TGTGCCAGCAGTCTGGGGGCCTCCTACAATGAGCAGTTCTTC.

The chain combines TRBV4-1 with TRBJ2-1, with 8 bases identical to TRBD1. V shed 0 bases, J shed 3 bases, and the junction held 4 bases outside the gene matches. The germline V gene has CDR1 MGHRA and CDR2 YSYEKL. There are 16 residues in the CDR3. The CDR3 nucleotides read TGCGCCAGCAGCCAAGAGCCGGACAGGGTCTACAATGAGCAGTTCTTC. Amino acids: CASSQEPDRVYNEQFF.

This clonotype was seen more than once but under ten times. The chain combines TRBV12-3 or TRBV12-4 with TRBJ2-1; maybe TRBD1 (5 bases). V was trimmed by 5 bases and J by 0 bases, leaving 8 bases between them. The CDR3 spans 14 residues. Here the CDR3 DNA reads TGTGCCAGCAGTCATGGGGCCTCCTACAATGAGCAGTTCTTC. Translated: CASSHGASYNEQFF.

The rearrangement links TRBV5-1 to TRBJ2-7; 8 nucleotides line up with TRBD1. This CDR3 is 13 amino acids long. Losses at the gene ends were 4 bases for V and 6 bases for J; bases not matched to a gene: 6. From germline, CDR1 is SGHRS and CDR2 YFSETQ. CDR3 region: CASSPGQVPEQYF. For the CDR3, the DNA is TGCGCCAGCAGCCCGGGACAGGTGCCCGAGCAGTACTTC.

This clonotype was counted once. This chain uses TRBV5-4 with TRBJ1-1; D is undetermined. Germline V gene data show CDR1 as SGHNT and CDR2 as YYREEE (reference sequence). With 4 bases removed from V and 0 bases from J, the gap between germline ends came to 13 bases. The CDR3 contains 15 residues. The CDR3 sequence: CASSPRQTMNTEAFF. The CDR3 nucleotides read TGTGCCAGCAGCCCCCGGCAGACCATGAACACTGAAGCTTTCTTT.

The chain has TRBV4-3 and TRBJ2-2; 9 nucleotides match TRBD2. J lost 4 bases, V lost 4 bases, and 19 bases had no gene match. CDR1 is LGHNA, CDR2 YSLEER, per germline. The CDR3 totals 20 residues. The CDR3 coding sequence is TGCGCCAGCAGCCCAGAGTGGCTAGCGGGAATGGTGTTGTCCACCGGGGAGCTGTTTTTT. Protein product: CASSPEWLAGMVLSTGELFF.

This clonotype was detected many times. The chain is built from TRBV28 and TRBJ2-2; D might be TRBD1 or TRBD2, each matching 5 bases. The CDR3 has 16 residues. Trimming left V 5 bases short and J 2 bases short, with 15 bases between. CDR1 is MDHEN, CDR2 SYDVKM, per germline. The CDR3 spells CASSPPRDGNTGELFF. The CDR3 nucleotides are TGTGCCAGCAGTCCCCCCCGGGACGGCAACACCGGGGAGCTGTTTTTT.

The V gene is TRBV29-1, the J gene TRBJ2-3; TRBD1 matches at 7 bases. The CDR3 sequence is 13 residues long. Per germline, CDR1 SQVTM and CDR2 ANQGSEA. Germline trimming cut 6 bases from V and 1 base from J; bases unmatched to any gene: 4. The CDR3 nucleotides are TGCAGCGTCGCCGGGACAGGCACAGATACGCAGTATTTT. This translates into CSVAGTGTDTQYF.

The chain recombines TRBV20-1 with TRBJ2-1; 9 bases agree with TRBD1. Germline-derived CDR1 and CDR2 are DFQATT and SNEGSKA (reference sequence). V lost 5 bases to trimming and J lost 4 bases; unmatched junction nucleotides: 6. The CDR3 length is 14 residues. CDR3 sequence reads: CSAWDRDGYNEQFF. The CDR3, as DNA: TGCAGTGCTTGGGACAGGGATGGATACAATGAGCAGTTCTTC.

This clonotype was seen a handful of times. The chain recombines TRBV5-6 with TRBJ2-7; unclear D gene. This CDR3 contains 15 residues. V gave up 5 bases and J gave up 3 bases, with 18 bases separating them. Germline V gene data show CDR1 as SGHDT and CDR2 as YYEEEE. For the CDR3, the DNA is TGTGCCAGCAGACTTAACGGCCAGCCTATCTACGAGCAGTACTTC. Its translation is CASRLNGQPIYEQYF.

J is TRBJ2-3 and V is TRBV7-6, with TRBD1 matching over 8 bases. This CDR3 region has 18 residues. J gave up 2 bases and V 0 bases, and 10 bases lay outside the gene matches. Per the germline V gene, CDR1 is SGHVS and CDR2 is FNYEAQ. The DNA for the CDR3 is TGTGCCAGCAGCTTAGCCCCCGGACAGGGTAGAACCACAGATACGCAGTATTTT. It encodes CASSLAPGQGRTTDTQYF.

Ten or more counts support this clonotype. V gene TRBV6-5 combines with J gene TRBJ2-2; a possible D gene is TRBD1 (5 bases). V lost 2 bases to trimming and J lost 4 bases, with 5 bases between them. This CDR3 is 13 amino acids long. CDR1 is MNHEY, CDR2 SVGAGI, per germline. The CDR3 sequence is CASSYRGTGELFF. CDR3 bases: TGTGCCAGCAGTTACAGGGGCACCGGGGAGCTGTTTTTT.

V is TRBV20-1 and J is TRBJ1-1, with D hard to call. Trimming took off 0 bases at V and 1 base at J, with 9 bases between the two ends. Germline V gene lookup returns CDR1 DFQATT and CDR2 SNEGSKA (reference sequence). This CDR3 is built from 14 residues. The DNA of the CDR3 is TGCAGTGCTAGAGATTGGGCAGGGAACACTGAAGCTTTCTTT. Protein product: CSARDWAGNTEAFF.

This clonotype came up a few times. V is TRBV7-8 and J is TRBJ2-7; 10 bases align to TRBD2. The germline V gene encodes CDR1 SGHVS and CDR2 FQNEAQ. V lost 1 base to trimming and J lost 2 bases; unmatched junction nucleotides: 8. This CDR3 is built from 17 residues. In DNA, the CDR3 is TGTGCCAGCAGCTTAGTTTGGGTAGCGGGAGGTCCCTACGAGCAGTACTTC. The encoded protein is CASSLVWVAGGPYEQYF.

The chain uses TRBV20-1 and TRBJ2-1; 7 bases fit TRBD2. CDR1 is DFQATT, CDR2 SNEGSKA, per germline (reference sequence). CDR3 size: 11 residues. CDR3 loop: CGLADYNEQFF. CDR3 nucleotide sequence: TGCGGGCTAGCGGACTACAATGAGCAGTTCTTC.

This clonotype was counted a few times. CDR3 DNA sequence: TGCGCCAGCAGCCAAGATACTGCACCAAATGGAAACACCATATATTTT. Amino acid sequence: CASSQDTAPNGNTIYF. This chain links TRBV4-3 with TRBJ1-3, with unresolved D. Germline CDR1 LGHNA, CDR2 YSLEER. The V and J ends lost 0 bases and 3 bases respectively, with 12 bases between them. The CDR3 sequence is 16 residues long.

In its sample, this clonotype was seen a few times. CDR3 residues: CASSLAGGYGYTF. DNA of the CDR3: TGTGCCAGCAGCTTAGCAGGGGGATACGGCTACACCTTC. The V and J genes are TRBV11-2 and TRBJ1-2, with 7 nucleotides matching TRBD1. V shed 1 base and J 8 bases; nucleotides not matched to a gene: 4. The length of the CDR3 is 13 residues. Per the germline V gene, CDR1 is SGHAT and CDR2 is FQNNGV.

This chain links TRBV29-1 with TRBJ1-1; D unresolved. The CDR3 loop spans 11 amino acids. From germline, CDR1 is SQVTM and CDR2 ANQGSEA. The V end lost 5 bases, the J end lost 1 base, and 5 bases lay between the germline ends. CDR3 coding DNA: TGCAGCGTTTTAGAGAACACTGAAGCTTTCTTT. This encodes CSVLENTEAFF.

This clonotype showed up just a few times. The rearrangement joins TRBV18 to TRBJ2-5; D is unresolved. Trimming took 0 bases from V and 7 from J, leaving 21 bases between them. CDR1 and CDR2 (germline): KGHSH, LQKENI. This CDR3 is 17 amino acids long. As DNA, the CDR3 is TGTGCCAGCTCACCACCGATCCAAGACCCAGTCGCGGCGACCCAGTACTTC. Translated: CASSPPIQDPVAATQYF.

This sequence joins TRBV20-1 and TRBJ2-2; D remains unclear. With 3 bases removed from V and 3 bases from J, the gap between germline ends came to 11 bases. The CDR3 has 14 amino acids. Germline CDR1 DFQATT, CDR2 SNEGSKA (reference sequence). The CDR3 spells CSASGEIYTGELFF. CDR3 bases: TGCAGTGCTAGCGGAGAAATCTACACCGGGGAGCTGTTTTTT.